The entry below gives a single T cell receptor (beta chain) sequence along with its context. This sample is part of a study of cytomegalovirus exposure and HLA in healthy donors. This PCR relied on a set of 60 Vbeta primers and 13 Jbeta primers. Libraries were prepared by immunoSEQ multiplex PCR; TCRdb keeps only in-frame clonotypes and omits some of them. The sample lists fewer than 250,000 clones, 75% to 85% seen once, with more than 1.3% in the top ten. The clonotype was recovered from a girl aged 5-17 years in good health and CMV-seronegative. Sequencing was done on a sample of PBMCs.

CDR3 in DNA: TGTGCCAGCAGCCCGAGGGGACAGGGGTCCTACGAGCAGTACTTC. Amino acids: CASSPRGQGSYEQYF. The rearrangement links TRBV5-4 to TRBJ2-7; the match to TRBD1 covers 10 bases. The ends lost 4 bases at V and 1 base at J; junction bases unmatched: 5. From germline, CDR1 is SGHNT and CDR2 YYREEE (reference sequence). CDR3 length: 15 residues.